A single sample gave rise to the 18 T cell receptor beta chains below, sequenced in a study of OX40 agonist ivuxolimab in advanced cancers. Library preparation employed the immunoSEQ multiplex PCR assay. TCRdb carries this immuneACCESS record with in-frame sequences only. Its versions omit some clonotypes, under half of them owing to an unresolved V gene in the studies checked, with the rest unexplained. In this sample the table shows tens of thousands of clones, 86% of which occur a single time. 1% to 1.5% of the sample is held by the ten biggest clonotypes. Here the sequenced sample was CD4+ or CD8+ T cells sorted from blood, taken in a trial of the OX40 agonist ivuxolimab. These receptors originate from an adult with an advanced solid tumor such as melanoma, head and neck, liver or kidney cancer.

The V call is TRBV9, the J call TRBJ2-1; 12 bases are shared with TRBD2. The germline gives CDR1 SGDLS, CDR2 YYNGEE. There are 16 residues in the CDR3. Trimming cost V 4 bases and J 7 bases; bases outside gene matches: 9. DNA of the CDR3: TGTGCCAGCAGCCCGACGACTAGCGGGAGTTATAATGAGCAGTTCTTC. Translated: CASSPTTSGSYNEQFF.

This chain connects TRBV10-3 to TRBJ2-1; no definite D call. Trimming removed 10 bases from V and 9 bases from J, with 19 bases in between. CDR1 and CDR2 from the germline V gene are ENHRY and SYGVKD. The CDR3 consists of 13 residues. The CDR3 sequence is CATLLQASGEQFF. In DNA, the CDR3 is TGTGCCACCCTACTGCAAGCGAGTGGTGAGCAGTTCTTC.

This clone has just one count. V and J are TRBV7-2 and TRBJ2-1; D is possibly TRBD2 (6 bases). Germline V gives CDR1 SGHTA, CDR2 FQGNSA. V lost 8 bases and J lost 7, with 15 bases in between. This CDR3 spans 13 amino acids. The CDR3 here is CASATRSGNEQFF. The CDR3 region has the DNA TGTGCCAGCGCGACTAGATCGGGGAATGAGCAGTTCTTC.

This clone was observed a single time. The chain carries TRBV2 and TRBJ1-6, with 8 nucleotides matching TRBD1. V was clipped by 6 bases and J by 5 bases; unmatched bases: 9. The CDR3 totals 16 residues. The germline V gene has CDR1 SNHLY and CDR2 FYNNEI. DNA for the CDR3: TGTGCCAGCAGCGAAAGACCGACAGGGGATAATTCACCCCTCCACTTT. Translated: CASSERPTGDNSPLHF.

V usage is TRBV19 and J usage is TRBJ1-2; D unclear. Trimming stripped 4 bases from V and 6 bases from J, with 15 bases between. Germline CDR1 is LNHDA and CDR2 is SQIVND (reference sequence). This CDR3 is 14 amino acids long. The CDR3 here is CASSSRLRPDGYTF. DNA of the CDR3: TGTGCCAGTAGTAGTCGGCTTCGGCCGGATGGCTACACCTTC.

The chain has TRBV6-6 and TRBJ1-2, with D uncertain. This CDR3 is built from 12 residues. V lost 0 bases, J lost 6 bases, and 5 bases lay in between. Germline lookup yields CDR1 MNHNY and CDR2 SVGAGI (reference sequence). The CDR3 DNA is TGTGCCAGCAGTTACTCGTCGGATGGCTACACCTTC. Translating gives CASSYSSDGYTF.

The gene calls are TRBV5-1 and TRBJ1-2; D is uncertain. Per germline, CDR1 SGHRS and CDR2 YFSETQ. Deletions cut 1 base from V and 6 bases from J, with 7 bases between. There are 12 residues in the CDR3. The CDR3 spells CASSLSGDGYTF. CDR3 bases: TGCGCCAGCAGCTTGTCAGGAGATGGCTACACCTTC. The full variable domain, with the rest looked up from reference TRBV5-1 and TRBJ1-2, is KAGVTQTPRYLIKTRGQQVTLSCSPISGHRSVSWYQQTPGQGLQFLFEYFSETQRNKGNFPGRFSGRQFSNSRSEMNVSTLELGDSALYLCASSLSGDGYTFGSGTRLTVV.

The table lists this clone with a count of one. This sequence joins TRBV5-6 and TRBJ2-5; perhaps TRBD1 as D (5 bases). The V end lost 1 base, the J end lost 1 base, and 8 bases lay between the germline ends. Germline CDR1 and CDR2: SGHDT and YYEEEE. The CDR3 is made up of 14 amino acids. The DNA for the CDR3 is TGTGCCAGCAGCTTGTTGGGGCCCCAAGAGACCCAGTACTTC. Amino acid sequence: CASSLLGPQETQYF.

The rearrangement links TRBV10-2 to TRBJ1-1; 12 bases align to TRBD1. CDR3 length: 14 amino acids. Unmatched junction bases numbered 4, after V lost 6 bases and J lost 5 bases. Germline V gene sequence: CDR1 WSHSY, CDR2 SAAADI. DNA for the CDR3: TGCGCCAGCAGGGGACAGGGGGCAAGGACTGAAGCTTTCTTT. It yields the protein CASRGQGARTEAFF.

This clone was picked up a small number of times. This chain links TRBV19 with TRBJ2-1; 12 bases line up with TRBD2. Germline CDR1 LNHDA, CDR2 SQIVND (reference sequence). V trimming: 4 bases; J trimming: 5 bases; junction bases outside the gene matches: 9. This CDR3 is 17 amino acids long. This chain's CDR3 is CASSTDRLAGVNNEQFF. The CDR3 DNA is TGTGCCAGTAGTACAGACAGACTAGCGGGAGTCAACAATGAGCAGTTCTTC.

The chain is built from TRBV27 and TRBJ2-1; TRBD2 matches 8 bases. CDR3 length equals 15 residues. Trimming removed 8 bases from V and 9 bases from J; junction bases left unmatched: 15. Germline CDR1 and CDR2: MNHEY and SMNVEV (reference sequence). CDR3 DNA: TGTGCCAGCTCCGACCCTGGGACTAGGGGAGTTGAGCAGTTCTTC. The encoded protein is CASSDPGTRGVEQFF.

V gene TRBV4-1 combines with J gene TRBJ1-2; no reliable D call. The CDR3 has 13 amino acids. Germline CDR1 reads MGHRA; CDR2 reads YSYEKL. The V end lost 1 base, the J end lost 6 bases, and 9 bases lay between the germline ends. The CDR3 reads CASSQGHGNGYTF. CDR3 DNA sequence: TGCGCCAGCAGCCAAGGTCACGGGAATGGCTACACCTTC.

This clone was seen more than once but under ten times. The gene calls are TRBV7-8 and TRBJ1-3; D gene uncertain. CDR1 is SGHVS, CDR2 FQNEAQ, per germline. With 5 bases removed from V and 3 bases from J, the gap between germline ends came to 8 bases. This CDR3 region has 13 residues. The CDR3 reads CASSPSNGNTIYF. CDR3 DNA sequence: TGTGCCAGCAGCCCTTCGAATGGAAACACCATATATTTT.

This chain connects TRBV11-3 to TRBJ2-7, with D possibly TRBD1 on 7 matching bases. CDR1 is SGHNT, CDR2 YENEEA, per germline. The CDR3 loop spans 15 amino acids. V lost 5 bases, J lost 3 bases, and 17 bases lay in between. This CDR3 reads CASSPRGEGVYEQYF. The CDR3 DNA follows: TGTGCCAGCAGCCCCAGGGGGGAAGGGGTCTACGAGCAGTACTTC. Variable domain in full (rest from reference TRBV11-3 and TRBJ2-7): EAGVVQSPRYKIIEKKQPVAFWCNPISGHNTLYWYLQNLGQGPELLIRYENEEAVDDSQLPKDRFSAERLKGVDSTLKIQPAELGDSAVYLCASSPRGEGVYEQYFGPGTRLTVT.

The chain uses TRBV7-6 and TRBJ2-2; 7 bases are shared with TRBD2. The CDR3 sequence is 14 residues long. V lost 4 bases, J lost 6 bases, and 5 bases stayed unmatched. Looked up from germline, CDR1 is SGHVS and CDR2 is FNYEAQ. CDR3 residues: CASSSTSVSGELFF. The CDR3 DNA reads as TGTGCCAGCAGCTCAACTAGCGTATCCGGGGAGCTGTTTTTT. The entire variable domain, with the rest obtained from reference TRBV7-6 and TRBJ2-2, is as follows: GAGVSQSPRYKVTKRGQDVALRCDPISGHVSLYWYRQALGQGPEFLTYFNYEAQQDKSGLPNDRFSAERPEGSISTLTIQRTEQRDSAMYRCASSSTSVSGELFFGEGSRLTVL.

In DNA form, the CDR3 reads TGTGCCAGCAGCCGAGACAGGGGTGGCCAAGAGACCCAGTACTTC. It yields the protein CASSRDRGGQETQYF. The chain has TRBV2 and TRBJ2-5, with 8 bases identical to TRBD1. After removal of 6 bases from V and 1 base from J, the junction contained 7 bases not matched to a gene. The CDR3 spans 15 residues. CDR1 is SNHLY and CDR2 is FYNNEI in the germline V gene. Filled out from reference TRBV2 and TRBJ2-5, the complete variable domain reads EPEVTQTPSHQVTQMGQEVILRCVPISNHLYFYWYRQILGQKVEFLVSFYNNEISEKSEIFDDQFSVERPDGSNFTLKIRSTKLEDSAMYFCASSRDRGGQETQYFGPGTRLLVL.

The CDR3, as DNA: TGTGCCAGCAGTACACCGAATGACAGGGCTAACTATGGCTACACCTTC. Amino acids: CASSTPNDRANYGYTF. This chain uses TRBV28 with TRBJ1-2; 7 bases fit TRBD1. The CDR3 has 16 residues. The ends lost 5 bases at V and 0 bases at J; junction bases unmatched: 9. Germline V gene lookup returns CDR1 MDHEN and CDR2 SYDVKM.

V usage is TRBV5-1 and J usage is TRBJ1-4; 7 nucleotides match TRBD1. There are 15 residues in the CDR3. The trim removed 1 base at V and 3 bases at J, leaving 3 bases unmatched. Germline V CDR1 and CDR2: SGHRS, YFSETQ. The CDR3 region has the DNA TGCGCCAGCAGCTTGACAGGGGATTCTAATGAAAAACTGTTTTTT. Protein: CASSLTGDSNEKLFF. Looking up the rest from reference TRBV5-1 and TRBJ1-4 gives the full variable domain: KAGVTQTPRYLIKTRGQQVTLSCSPISGHRSVSWYQQTPGQGLQFLFEYFSETQRNKGNFPGRFSGRQFSNSRSEMNVSTLELGDSALYLCASSLTGDSNEKLFFGSGTQLSVL.